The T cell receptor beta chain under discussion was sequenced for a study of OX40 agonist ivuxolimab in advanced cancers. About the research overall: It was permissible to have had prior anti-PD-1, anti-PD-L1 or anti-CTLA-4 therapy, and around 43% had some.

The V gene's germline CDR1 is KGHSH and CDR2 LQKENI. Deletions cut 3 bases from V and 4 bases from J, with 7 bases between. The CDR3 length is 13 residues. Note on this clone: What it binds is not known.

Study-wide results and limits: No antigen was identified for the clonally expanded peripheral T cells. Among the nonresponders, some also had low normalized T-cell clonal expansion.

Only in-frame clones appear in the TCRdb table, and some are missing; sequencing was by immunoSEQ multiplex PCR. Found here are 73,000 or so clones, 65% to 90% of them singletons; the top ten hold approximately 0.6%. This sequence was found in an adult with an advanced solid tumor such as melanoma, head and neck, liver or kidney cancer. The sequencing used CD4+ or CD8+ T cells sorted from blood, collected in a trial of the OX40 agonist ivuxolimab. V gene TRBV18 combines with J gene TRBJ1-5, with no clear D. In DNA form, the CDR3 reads TGTGCCAGCTCACCGTTCGAAAATCAGCCCCAGCATTTT. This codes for CASSPFENQPQHF.